The 10 T cell receptor beta chains below all came from one sample that was sequenced in a study of Ad26.COV2.S vaccination and SARS-CoV-2 variants. The treatment: around 19 received Ad26.COV2.S at low or high dose, single or two shots; several received placebo; per-sample allocation not given. Material that was analyzed had been drawn on day 63 after the first vaccine or placebo injection. Assay: immunoSEQ multiplex PCR; the TCRdb copy retains only in-frame clones and omits some. The sample records 350,000 to 500,000 clones, roughly 89% being singletons. This specimen was peripheral blood, taken in a trial of Ad26.COV2.S vaccine versus placebo. The receptors derive from a person aged 18-60 years who received the Ad26.COV2.S COVID-19 vaccine or a placebo.

The rearrangement uses TRBV11-3 and TRBJ2-1, with D possibly matching TRBD2 (6 bases). Trimming removed 0 bases at V and 0 bases at J, with 12 bases between. Germline CDR1 SGHNT, CDR2 YENEEA. There are 17 residues in the CDR3. CDR3 amino acids: CASSLDTAGSSYNEQFF. Written as DNA, the CDR3 is TGTGCCAGCAGCTTAGATACTGCCGGGAGCTCCTACAATGAGCAGTTCTTC.

The chain uses TRBV5-1 and TRBJ2-1, with D possibly TRBD2 on 5 matching bases. The CDR3 is made up of 15 amino acids. The V and J ends lost 1 base and 8 bases respectively, with 16 bases between them. Germline V gene data show CDR1 as SGHRS and CDR2 as YFSETQ. The CDR3 sequence is CASSLKVSQRDEQFF. The CDR3, as DNA: TGCGCCAGCAGCTTGAAAGTCAGCCAGAGGGATGAGCAGTTCTTC.

The V gene is TRBV24-1, the J gene TRBJ2-1; D is ambiguous. V shed 6 bases and J shed 9 bases, with 14 bases lying between them. Germline V gene data show CDR1 as KGHDR and CDR2 as SFDVKD. The CDR3 is made up of 13 amino acids. CDR3 nucleotides: TGTGCCACCAGTTACGCACGATCGGCTGAGCAGTTCTTC. Its translation: CATSYARSAEQFF.

This chain uses TRBV9 with TRBJ2-5, with 11 bases matching TRBD2. Germline values: CDR1 SGDLS, CDR2 YYNGEE. The CDR3 has 14 residues. V gave up 2 bases and J gave up 5 bases; unmatched junction bases: 2. The CDR3 DNA follows: TGTGCCAGCAGCGTTAGCGGGAGGGGTGAGACCCAGTACTTC. This sequence encodes CASSVSGRGETQYF.

This chain uses TRBV20-1 with TRBJ2-7; the D is unclear. The ends were cut back, 3 bases at V and 3 bases at J, with 6 bases in the middle. This CDR3 comprises 11 residues. Germline lookup yields CDR1 DFQATT and CDR2 SNEGSKA (reference sequence). Here the CDR3 reads CSASNGYEQYV. The CDR3 DNA reads TGCAGTGCTAGTAACGGCTACGAGCAGTACGTC.

The V and J genes are TRBV6-6 and TRBJ1-4; D is unclear. The CDR3 is 17 amino acids. CDR1 is MNHNY and CDR2 is SVGAGI in the germline V gene (reference sequence). Deletions cut 5 bases from V and 0 bases from J, with 16 bases between. In nucleotides, the CDR3 is TGTGCCAGCAGTCGCCAGTTCCGTACTGCAACTAATGAAAAACTGTTTTTT. This translates into CASSRQFRTATNEKLFF.

This chain links TRBV19 with TRBJ2-5; D not resolved. The CDR3 totals 14 residues. Germline assignment: CDR1 LNHDA and CDR2 SQIVND (reference sequence). Trimming took off 0 bases at V and 2 bases at J, with 7 bases between the two ends. The CDR3 sequence is CASSIDSGQETQYF. In DNA, the CDR3 is TGTGCCAGTAGTATAGATTCAGGACAAGAGACCCAGTACTTC.

V and J are TRBV28 and TRBJ1-1; no reliable D call. The CDR3 is 14 amino acids. V was cut by 0 bases and J by 8 bases, with 13 bases left in between. Germline V gene data show CDR1 as MDHEN and CDR2 as SYDVKM. This CDR3 is CASSLWGGDREAFF. Here the CDR3 DNA reads TGTGCCAGCAGTTTATGGGGTGGAGACCGAGAAGCTTTCTTT.

This clone turned up a few times. CDR3 loop: CASSILGYEQFF. The CDR3 DNA sequence: TGCGCCAGTTCAATCCTCGGGTATGAGCAGTTCTTC. The gene calls are TRBV5-1 and TRBJ2-1; unclear D gene. V lost 8 bases and J 8 bases, leaving 14 bases between the germline ends. The CDR3 is 12 residues long. Germline V gene data show CDR1 as SGHRS and CDR2 as YFSETQ.

This chain uses TRBV4-2 with TRBJ2-2; D is perhaps TRBD1 or TRBD2 (5 bases each). Trimming removed 4 bases from V and 3 bases from J, with 18 bases in between. Germline V lookup: CDR1 LGHNA, CDR2 YNFKEQ. This CDR3 spans 17 amino acids. The CDR3 DNA is TGTGCCAGCAGCCTAACATCCCGGGACGGCGACACCGGGGAGCTGTTTTTT. This translates into CASSLTSRDGDTGELFF.